This is a list of T cell receptor beta chains from one sample in a study of cytomegalovirus exposure and HLA in healthy donors. Profiled with immunoSEQ multiplex PCR; TCRdb holds only in-frame clones, not every one. The sample records about 160,000 clones, 77% being singletons. The sample comprised PBMCs. These receptor sequences come from a man aged 25-40 years in good health and CMV-seropositive. CDR3s include the opening cysteine and the closing phenylalanine or tryptophan. The D gene is left open where the match is weak. Size is omitted from some rows. Given values are once, few, many or a class for expanded clones.

d_call	v_call	j_call	clone_size	cdr3_aa	cdr3_nt
.	TRBV27	TRBJ2-7	.	CASSLSLSYEQYF	TGTGCCAGCAGTTTATCCCTGTCCTACGAGCAGTACTTC
.	TRBV12-5	TRBJ1-5	.	CASGLFLQPQHF	TGTGCTAGTGGTTTGTTCCTCCAGCCCCAGCATTTT
TRBD1	TRBV5-4	TRBJ2-3	.	CASSPRGTGTDTQYF	TGTGCCAGCAGCCCCAGGGGGACCGGCACAGATACGCAGTATTTT
.	TRBV2	TRBJ2-1	.	CASSQESSYNEQFF	TGTGCCAGCAGTCAGGAAAGCTCCTACAATGAGCAGTTCTTC
TRBD2	TRBV6-6	TRBJ2-7	.	CASSKQRGARYEQYF	TGTGCCAGCAGTAAACAGCGGGGGGCGCGGTACGAGCAGTACTTC
.	TRBV5-1	TRBJ1-1	.	CASSLFQGNTEAFF	TGCGCCAGCAGCTTGTTTCAGGGTAACACTGAAGCTTTCTTT
TRBD1	TRBV7-9	TRBJ2-3	once	CASSPAGGWTDTQYF	TGTGCCAGCAGCCCCGCAGGGGGTTGGACAGATACGCAGTATTTT
.	TRBV6-5	TRBJ1-5	few	CASSLDRLYQPQHF	TGTGCCAGCAGTCTTGACAGATTATATCAGCCCCAGCATTTT
.	TRBV19	TRBJ1-5	.	CASSKQGTNQPQHF	TGTGCCAGTAGTAAACAGGGAACCAATCAGCCCCAGCATTTT
TRBD1	TRBV2	TRBJ1-5	.	CASSERSGGLPQHF	TGTGCCAGCAGTGAACGGTCAGGGGGGTTGCCCCAGCATTTT
TRBD1	TRBV13	TRBJ1-6	.	CASSPRQGRSPLHF	TGTGCCAGCAGCCCAAGACAGGGGAGATCACCCCTCCACTTT
TRBD2	TRBV2	TRBJ2-5	.	CASSRLAGGPYF	TGTGCCAGCAGTCGACTAGCGGGGGGCCCGTACTTC
.	TRBV5-1	TRBJ1-1	.	CASSYMGGTEAFF	TGCGCCAGCAGCTATATGGGAGGTACTGAAGCTTTCTTT
.	TRBV5-1	TRBJ2-7	.	CASSSSTDSYEQYF	TGCGCCAGCAGCTCATCGACAGATTCCTACGAGCAGTACTTC
TRBD1	TRBV4-1	TRBJ2-7	.	CASSQGDGQGPYEQYF	TGCGCCAGCAGCCAAGGCGATGGACAGGGACCCTACGAGCAGTACTTC
.	TRBV25-1	TRBJ1-2	.	CASTEREGGIYGYTF	TGTGCCAGCACGGAAAGAGAGGGCGGGATCTATGGCTACACCTTC
TRBD1	TRBV9	TRBJ1-1	.	CASRTGEDTEAFF	TGTGCCAGCAGGACAGGGGAGGACACTGAAGCTTTCTTT
TRBD1	TRBV11-2	TRBJ2-2	few	CASSSDRDRGTGELFF	TGTGCCAGCAGCTCCGACCGGGACAGGGGCACCGGGGAGCTGTTTTTT
.	TRBV5-6	TRBJ2-7	.	CASSRVQPYEQYF	TGTGCCAGCAGCCGAGTACAGCCCTACGAGCAGTACTTC
.	TRBV18	TRBJ2-3	.	CASSPQLGTDTQYF	TGTGCCAGCTCACCACAACTCGGCACAGATACGCAGTATTTT
.	TRBV6-1	TRBJ1-6	once	CASKPGHNSPLHF	TGTGCCAGCAAACCAGGGCATAATTCACCCCTCCACTTT
TRBD1	TRBV18	TRBJ1-2	.	CASSPLAFQGDGYTF	TGTGCCAGCTCACCATTGGCCTTTCAGGGGGATGGCTACACCTTC
TRBD2	TRBV7-6	TRBJ2-7	.	CASSWGGSYEQYF	TGTGCCAGCAGCTGGGGGGGTTCCTACGAGCAGTACTTC